What follows are 10 T cell receptor beta chains derived from one specimen sequenced in a study of response to subunit inactivated influenza vaccine. MiXCR, applied by TCRdb to the RT-PCR reads, yields one record per CDR3 protein. The data show roughly 790,000 distinct CDR3 sequences, 21% seen once. Source: PBMCs from blood, taken 4 to 6 days after vaccination. These receptors all come from a man between 45 and 60 years old who received an inactivated influenza vaccine.

The chain has TRBV5-1 and TRBJ2-7, with D maybe TRBD2 (7 bases). The CDR3 length is 15 residues. The germline V gene has CDR1 SGHRS and CDR2 YFSETQ. Trimming shortened V by 4 bases and J by 3 bases, and 17 bases separated the two germline ends. CDR3 amino acids: CASSQGGAVNYEQYF. The CDR3 DNA follows: TGCGCCAGCAGCCAAGGGGGGGCGGTCAACTACGAGCAGTACTTC.

This clonotype was found many times. The chain combines TRBV20-1 with TRBJ1-2, with 10 bases fitting TRBD1. There are 14 residues in the CDR3. The germline V gene has CDR1 DFQATT and CDR2 SNEGSKA (reference sequence). The junction had 4 bases not matched to a gene; V was cut back by 1 base and J by 5 bases. The CDR3 reads CSARVRTGGYGYTF. The CDR3 nucleotides read TGCAGTGCTAGAGTCAGGACAGGGGGATATGGCTACACCTTC.

This chain uses TRBV6-2 or TRBV6-3 with TRBJ2-7, with 11 nucleotides matching TRBD2. Germline V lookup: CDR1 MNHEY, CDR2 SVGEGT. After removal of 5 bases from V and 0 bases from J, the junction contained 21 bases not matched to a gene. The CDR3 extends over 21 amino acids. The CDR3 loop reads CASSLQFSGRAWFRSSYEQYF. In DNA, the CDR3 is TGTGCCAGCAGTCTCCAATTTAGCGGGAGGGCCTGGTTCAGAAGCTCCTACGAGCAGTACTTC.

This chain joins TRBV10-3 and TRBJ2-5, with D possibly matching TRBD1 (6 bases). Germline V CDR1 and CDR2: ENHRY, SYGVKD. V lost 0 bases and J 1 base, leaving 12 bases between the germline ends. There are 16 residues in the CDR3. CDR3 sequence reads: CAISESNRAPQETQYF. The CDR3 DNA sequence: TGTGCCATCAGTGAGTCGAACAGGGCCCCCCAAGAGACCCAGTACTTC.

The DNA of the CDR3 is TGTGCCACCAGTGATTGGACTAGCGACTACAATGAGCAGTTCTTC. It translates to CATSDWTSDYNEQFF. The rearrangement links TRBV24-1 to TRBJ2-1; 9 nucleotides line up with TRBD2. The CDR3 length is 15 residues. Trimming cost V 2 bases and J 3 bases; bases outside gene matches: 1. Germline assignment: CDR1 KGHDR and CDR2 SFDVKD.

The rearrangement joins TRBV6-5 to TRBJ2-7, with 9 bases that match TRBD1. The J segment lost 4 bases and the V segment lost 5 bases, leaving 15 bases of the junction unmatched. CDR3 size: 17 residues. Germline V CDR1 and CDR2: MNHEY, SVGAGI. The CDR3 region is CASSIQPRTGAGYEQYF. The CDR3 region has the DNA TGTGCCAGCAGTATACAGCCTAGGACAGGGGCAGGTTACGAGCAGTACTTC.

The rearrangement uses TRBV7-6 and TRBJ2-5; D not resolved. V was trimmed by 5 bases and J by 5 bases, leaving 12 bases between them. In germline, CDR1 is SGHVS, CDR2 FNYEAQ. The CDR3 covers 13 residues. The CDR3 here is CASSQSGLETQYF. As DNA, the CDR3 is TGTGCCAGCAGCCAGTCCGGGTTGGAGACCCAGTACTTC. The full variable domain, in which reference TRBV7-6 and TRBJ2-5 provide the parts outside the CDR3, is GAGVSQSPRYKVTKRGQDVALRCDPISGHVSLYWYRQALGQGPEFLTYFNYEAQQDKSGLPNDRFSAERPEGSISTLTIQRTEQRDSAMYRCASSQSGLETQYFGPGTRLLVL.

The rearrangement uses TRBV6-5 and TRBJ2-5; D is unclear. V lost 2 bases to trimming and J lost 0 bases, with 7 bases between them. Germline V CDR1 and CDR2: MNHEY, SVGAGI. This CDR3 has 14 amino acids. The CDR3 here is CASSYGLYQETQYF. In DNA, the CDR3 is TGTGCCAGCAGTTACGGGTTATACCAAGAGACCCAGTACTTC.

This clonotype was seen more than once but under ten times. The chain employs TRBV3-1 and TRBJ1-3, with 8 bases matching TRBD1. The CDR3 length is 17 residues. The V and J ends lost 3 bases and 3 bases, in that order; junction bases with no gene match: 10. The germline CDR1 and CDR2 sequences are LGHDT and YNNKEL (reference sequence). This chain's CDR3 is CASSHPLDRGGGNTIYF. The CDR3 region has the DNA TGTGCCAGCAGCCACCCCCTCGACAGGGGCGGTGGAAACACCATATATTTT.

The CDR3, as DNA: TGTGCCAGCAGCTTCGGGGGGGCCGACGAGCAGTACTTC. It yields the protein CASSFGGADEQYF. The V and J genes are TRBV7-2 and TRBJ2-7; the match to TRBD2 covers 8 bases. From germline, CDR1 is SGHTA and CDR2 FQGNSA. Unmatched junction bases numbered 3, after V lost 3 bases and J lost 5 bases. The CDR3 length is 13 residues.